Each of the 16 T cell receptor beta chains below was sequenced from the same sample in a study of blood T cell repertoires in COVID-19. Assay used: immunoSEQ multiplex PCR; TCRdb lists only in-frame clones, some missing. This table holds about 440,000 clones, roughly 85% found once. The sample consisted of PBMCs or T cells enriched from blood (not recorded which). Every receptor here comes from a woman aged 18-29 years with acute COVID-19.

This sequence joins TRBV10-1 and TRBJ2-2; 10 positions match TRBD1. V shed 4 bases, J shed 7 bases, and the junction held 3 bases outside the gene matches. The germline V gene encodes CDR1 WNHNN and CDR2 SYGVQD (reference sequence). The CDR3 totals 14 residues. The CDR3 spells CASSGQGAYGELFF. CDR3 DNA: TGCGCCAGCAGTGGACAGGGGGCGTACGGGGAGCTGTTTTTT.

This clone was found once. This sequence joins TRBV4-1 and TRBJ1-5; tentative D call: TRBD1 (5 bases). V was pared by 4 bases and J by 2 bases, with 15 bases between. The CDR3 sequence is 16 residues long. Germline V gives CDR1 MGHRA, CDR2 YSYEKL. The CDR3 DNA sequence: TGCGCCAGCAGCCGAGGGTGGGGGGAGCGCAATCAGCCCCAGCATTTT. The encoded protein is CASSRGWGERNQPQHF.

This clone has more than one count but fewer than ten. The chain combines TRBV28 with TRBJ2-3, with 13 nucleotides matching TRBD2. V lost 4 bases and J lost 4; bases outside the gene matches: 8. This CDR3 is built from 17 residues. Germline CDR1 is MDHEN and CDR2 is SYDVKM. The CDR3: CASSSTWTSGSADTQYF. The DNA for the CDR3 is TGTGCCAGCAGTTCAACCTGGACTAGCGGGAGTGCAGATACGCAGTATTTT. Variable domain in full (rest from reference TRBV28 and TRBJ2-3): DVKVTQSSRYLVKRTGEKVFLECVQDMDHENMFWYRQDPGLGLRLIYFSYDVKMKEKGDIPEGYSVSREKKERFSLILESASTNQTSMYLCASSSTWTSGSADTQYFGPGTRLTVL.

The genes are TRBV6-5 and TRBJ2-4; 10 bases are a match to TRBD2. V lost 0 bases, J lost 8 bases, and 4 bases stayed unmatched. Per the germline V gene, CDR1 is MNHEY and CDR2 is SVGAGI. CDR3 length: 15 residues. The CDR3 nucleotides read TGTGCCAGCAGTTACTCAGCGGGAGGGTTGGACATTCAGTACTTC. The encoded protein is CASSYSAGGLDIQYF.

This chain uses TRBV5-1 with TRBJ1-1; tentatively, D is TRBD1 (6 bases). The CDR3 has 14 amino acids. Germline V gives CDR1 SGHRS, CDR2 YFSETQ. V lost 1 base and J lost 3, with 10 bases in between. The CDR3 sequence: CASSLQGHYTEAFF. The CDR3 DNA reads TGCGCCAGCAGCTTGCAGGGGCACTACACTGAAGCTTTCTTT.

The V call is TRBV9, the J call TRBJ2-2, with 7 bases aligning to TRBD1. This CDR3 comprises 14 residues. V dropped 4 bases and J dropped 13; count of bases not matched to a gene: 13. Germline V gene data show CDR1 as SGDLS and CDR2 as YYNGEE. The CDR3 spells CASSPQTGFEGLFF. The CDR3 nucleotides read TGTGCCAGCAGCCCCCAGACAGGGTTCGAGGGGCTGTTTTTT.

The chain links TRBV3-1 (or the pseudogene TRBV3-2) to TRBJ1-1, with TRBD1 matching 7 bases. The CDR3 consists of 15 residues. The junction had 9 bases not matched to a gene; V was cut back by 4 bases and J by 4 bases. Germline assignment: CDR1 LGHDT and CDR2 YNNKEL (reference sequence). Here the CDR3 reads CASSLRSTGSTEAFF. The CDR3 nucleotides read TGTGCCAGCAGCCTTCGCTCGACAGGGTCCACTGAAGCTTTCTTT.

This chain's CDR3 is CATSRDREKGAQPEAFF. Written as DNA, the CDR3 is TGTGCCACCAGCAGAGATCGGGAGAAGGGGGCGCAGCCTGAAGCTTTCTTT. The chain joins TRBV15 to TRBJ1-1, with 7 bases identical to TRBD1. V shed 0 bases and J 6 bases; nucleotides not matched to a gene: 13. Germline V gene sequence: CDR1 LNHNV, CDR2 YYDKDF (reference sequence). This CDR3 is built from 17 residues.

V and J are TRBV5-1 and TRBJ1-4; the D is unclear. Germline-derived CDR1 and CDR2 are SGHRS and YFSETQ. Trimming pared 4 bases from V and 10 bases from J, leaving 11 bases between. The CDR3 has 12 amino acids. The CDR3 protein is CASSPQEGKLFF. Written as DNA, the CDR3 is TGCGCCAGCAGCCCCCAGGAGGGAAAACTGTTTTTT.

This sequence joins TRBV11-2 and TRBJ1-6; possible D gene TRBD1, 5 bases. The CDR3 contains 15 residues. Germline CDR1 and CDR2: SGHAT and FQNNGV. Trimming took 1 base from V and 8 from J, leaving 12 bases between them. This chain's CDR3 is CASSLVPGGYSPLHF. The CDR3 coding sequence is TGTGCCAGCAGCTTAGTTCCCGGGGGTTATTCACCCCTCCACTTT.

The V gene is TRBV5-1, the J gene TRBJ1-5, with D perhaps TRBD1 (6 bases). Trimming left V 0 bases short and J 3 bases short, with 7 bases between. Per germline, CDR1 SGHRS and CDR2 YFSETQ. CDR3 length equals 14 residues. The CDR3 here is CASSLGDINQPQHF. Written as DNA, the CDR3 is TGCGCCAGCAGCTTGGGGGACATCAATCAGCCCCAGCATTTT.

The V and J genes are TRBV28 and TRBJ2-1; 9 bases are shared with TRBD2. CDR1 MDHEN and CDR2 SYDVKM come from the germline V gene. This CDR3 is built from 19 residues. J lost 2 bases, V lost 2 bases, and 13 bases had no gene match. CDR3 coding DNA: TGTGCCAGCAGTTTACACCTCGGGGTGGCGGGAGGGCCCTACAATGAGCAGTTCTTC. It translates to CASSLHLGVAGGPYNEQFF.

The chain is built from TRBV28 and TRBJ2-7; 9 positions match TRBD2. This CDR3 is 13 amino acids long. Germline values: CDR1 MDHEN, CDR2 SYDVKM. V was clipped by 6 bases and J by 6 bases; unmatched bases: 6. CDR3: CASSSGLAREQYF. In nucleotides, the CDR3 is TGTGCCAGCAGCTCGGGACTAGCACGCGAGCAGTACTTC.

This clone was picked up a small number of times. V is TRBV4-1 and J is TRBJ1-1; no clear D. Trimming pared 1 base from V and 5 bases from J, leaving 17 bases between. The CDR3 spans 16 residues. In germline, CDR1 is MGHRA, CDR2 YSYEKL. CDR3: CASSQVRGSLGTEAFF. As DNA, the CDR3 is TGCGCCAGCAGCCAAGTAAGAGGGTCTTTAGGGACTGAAGCTTTCTTT.

V is TRBV6-1 and J is TRBJ2-3; TRBD1 matches at 8 bases. Trimming took 3 bases from V and 1 from J; bases not matched to a gene: 6. This CDR3 comprises 16 residues. CDR1 is MNHNS, CDR2 SASEGT, per germline. Here the CDR3 reads CASSEARGQGTDTQYF. For the CDR3, the DNA is TGTGCCAGCAGTGAGGCCCGGGGACAGGGCACAGATACGCAGTATTTT.

This chain uses TRBV5-4 with TRBJ1-2; the D gene is possibly TRBD1 (6 bases). V lost 4 bases to trimming and J lost 4 bases, with 14 bases between them. CDR3 length: 14 residues. Germline V gene data show CDR1 as SGHNT and CDR2 as YYREEE (reference sequence). CDR3 in DNA: TGTGCCAGCAGCGTTGACAGGACAATCTATGGCTACACCTTC. Its protein product is CASSVDRTIYGYTF. Complete variable domain (other parts from reference TRBV5-4 and TRBJ1-2): ETGVTQSPTHLIKTRGQQVTLRCSSQSGHNTVSWYQQALGQGPQFIFQYYREEENGRGNFPPRFSGLQFPNYSSELNVNALELDDSALYLCASSVDRTIYGYTFGSGTRLTVV.